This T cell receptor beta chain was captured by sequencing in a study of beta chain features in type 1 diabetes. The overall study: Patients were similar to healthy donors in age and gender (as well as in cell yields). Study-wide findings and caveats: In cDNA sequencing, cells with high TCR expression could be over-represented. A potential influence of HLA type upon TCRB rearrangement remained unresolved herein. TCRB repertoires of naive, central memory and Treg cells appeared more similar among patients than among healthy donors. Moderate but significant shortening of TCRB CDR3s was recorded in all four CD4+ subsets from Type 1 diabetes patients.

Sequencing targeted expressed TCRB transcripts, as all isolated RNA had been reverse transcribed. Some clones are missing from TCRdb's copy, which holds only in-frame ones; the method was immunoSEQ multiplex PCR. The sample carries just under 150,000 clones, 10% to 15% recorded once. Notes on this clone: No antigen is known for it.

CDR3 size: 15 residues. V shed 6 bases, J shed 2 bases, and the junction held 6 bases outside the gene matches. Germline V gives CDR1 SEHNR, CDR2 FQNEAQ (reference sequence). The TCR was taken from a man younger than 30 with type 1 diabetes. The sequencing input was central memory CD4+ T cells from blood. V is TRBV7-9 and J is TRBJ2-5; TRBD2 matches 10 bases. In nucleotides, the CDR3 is TGTGCCAGCAGAAGTAGCGGGGGGCGTCAAGAGACCCAGTACTTC. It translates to CASRSSGGRQETQYF.